These 13 T cell receptor beta chains share one sample of origin, sequenced in a study of long-term antiretroviral therapy in people with HIV. Samples were assayed with immunoSEQ v3.0 at survey level. TCRdb's table, derived via immunoSEQ multiplex PCR, lists solely in-frame clones and lacks some. The sample carries tens of thousands of clones, roughly four fifths recorded once. This material consisted of unsorted PBMCs, taken 0.2 years after starting antiretroviral therapy. The receptors shown here come from a woman aged 25 to 39 with HIV.

The chain is built from TRBV5-6 and TRBJ1-2; D not certain. The CDR3 length is 15 residues. Germline values: CDR1 SGHDT, CDR2 YYEEEE. V was trimmed by 0 bases and J by 4 bases, leaving 13 bases between them. CDR3 in DNA: TGTGCCAGCAGCTTGGGGGGAACAGAACTCTATGGCTACACCTTC. Translation: CASSLGGTELYGYTF.

The chain employs TRBV11-2 and TRBJ1-1, with D possibly TRBD1 on 5 matching bases. V was pared by 4 bases and J by 1 base, with 13 bases between. The CDR3 sequence is 15 residues long. Germline V gene sequence: CDR1 SGHAT, CDR2 FQNNGV. CDR3 sequence reads: CASSSEPGANTEAFF. CDR3 DNA sequence: TGTGCCAGCAGCTCCGAGCCCGGGGCGAACACTGAAGCTTTCTTT.

In this sample, this clone turned up a few times. The chain combines TRBV10-1 with TRBJ2-7; D uncertain. This CDR3 is built from 12 residues. Germline V gene data show CDR1 as WNHNN and CDR2 as SYGVQD (reference sequence). The V and J ends lost 7 bases and 4 bases respectively, with 11 bases between them. Here the CDR3 reads CASTEGKYEQYV. The CDR3 nucleotides are TGCGCCAGCACAGAAGGGAAATACGAGCAGTACGTC.

This chain uses TRBV6-5 with TRBJ2-5; D possibly corresponds to TRBD1 (5 bases). CDR1 is MNHEY and CDR2 is SVGAGI in the germline V gene. Trimming removed 2 bases from V and 2 bases from J, with 12 bases in between. The CDR3 has 15 amino acids. Here the CDR3 reads CASSYGAAKQETQYF. CDR3 DNA sequence: TGTGCCAGCAGTTACGGGGCGGCTAAACAAGAGACCCAGTACTTC.

This chain links TRBV7-3 with TRBJ2-3; tentative D call: TRBD2 (5 bases). Trimming took off 6 bases at V and 6 bases at J, with 10 bases between the two ends. Germline assignment: CDR1 SGHTA and CDR2 FQGTGA. CDR3 length: 12 residues. The CDR3 protein is CASSSPGDTQYF. In DNA form, the CDR3 reads TGTGCCAGCAGTTCCCCGGGGGATACGCAGTATTTT.

The chain uses TRBV10-3 and TRBJ2-3; D is possibly TRBD2 (6 bases). The V end was cut by 6 bases, the J end by 5 bases, with 18 bases between. Germline V CDR1 and CDR2: ENHRY, SYGVKD. The CDR3 is 15 residues long. This CDR3 reads CAISPHDASVDTQYF. CDR3 bases: TGTGCCATCAGCCCCCATGATGCTAGCGTAGATACGCAGTATTTT.

The chain links TRBV27 to TRBJ2-5, with 11 bases aligning to TRBD1. The germline V gene encodes CDR1 MNHEY and CDR2 SMNVEV (reference sequence). V lost 2 bases and J lost 4; bases outside the gene matches: 3. The CDR3 runs to 15 residues. DNA of the CDR3: TGTGCCAGCAGTTTAGGGACAGGGGGGAGAGAGACCCAGTACTTC. Encoded protein: CASSLGTGGRETQYF.

The genes are TRBV4-1 and TRBJ2-5; D is tentatively TRBD1 or TRBD2 (5 bases each). CDR3 size: 15 residues. V lost 1 base and J 5 bases, leaving 14 bases between the germline ends. The V gene's germline CDR1 is MGHRA and CDR2 YSYEKL. The CDR3 DNA reads TGCGCCAGCAGCCAAGTTGGGACCTCCAGCGAGACCCAGTACTTC. Translation gives CASSQVGTSSETQYF.

The chain has TRBV6-5 and TRBJ1-2; the match to TRBD1 covers 9 bases. Germline V gene data show CDR1 as MNHEY and CDR2 as SVGAGI. V was pared by 6 bases and J by 6 bases, with 5 bases of the junction left unmatched. The CDR3 runs to 13 residues. The CDR3 nucleotides are TGTGCCAGCAGCAAAGGACAGGGGAATGGCTACACCTTC. Protein: CASSKGQGNGYTF.

This clone was seen more than once but under ten times. The chain combines TRBV6-5 with TRBJ2-2, with 8 bases aligning to TRBD1. The CDR3 is made up of 14 amino acids. Per germline, CDR1 MNHEY and CDR2 SVGAGI. Unmatched junction bases numbered 12, after V lost 11 bases and J lost 7 bases. The CDR3 DNA reads TGTGCCGGTCGACAGGGGTTACGTAGCGGGGAGCTGTTTTTT. Amino acid sequence: CAGRQGLRSGELFF.

This chain joins TRBV7-8 and TRBJ1-1, with 8 nucleotides matching TRBD1. The V gene end was trimmed by 3 bases and the J gene end by 11 bases; junction bases not matched to a gene: 5. Germline assignment: CDR1 SGHVS and CDR2 FQNEAQ. There are 12 residues in the CDR3. The CDR3: CASSFQTGVAFF. CDR3 coding DNA: TGTGCCAGCAGCTTCCAGACAGGGGTCGCTTTCTTT.

The chain recombines TRBV5-5 with TRBJ1-2; D is possibly TRBD1 (5 bases). The germline V gene encodes CDR1 SGHKS and CDR2 YYEKEE (reference sequence). V lost 3 bases and J lost 4, with 10 bases in between. This CDR3 has 13 amino acids. The DNA of the CDR3 is TGTGCCAGCAGCTATGGCCAGGGCTATGGCTACACCTTC. It yields the protein CASSYGQGYGYTF.

The rearrangement uses TRBV10-2 and TRBJ2-7; D is ambiguous. The CDR3 spans 11 residues. Germline lookup yields CDR1 WSHSY and CDR2 SAAADI. V was shortened by 8 bases and J by 2 bases, with 7 bases between the two germline ends. CDR3 in amino acids: CASYSAYEQYF. The CDR3 DNA sequence: TGCGCCAGCTATAGTGCCTACGAGCAGTACTTC.